This T cell receptor beta chain comes out of a study of T cell responses to AZD1222 COVID-19 vaccine. The data were produced by immunoSEQ multiplex PCR, yet TCRdb's version contains in-frame clones alone and is incomplete. The data show 160,000 or so clones, 88% seen once. Study results and caveats: Unmutated variant regions are reportedly the target of nearly half of TCRs that are spike-specific. No repertoire was sampled before or during the peak T cell response, only after it.

This clone was seen just once. Its antigen is undetermined. V was pared by 6 bases and J by 4 bases, with 12 bases between. The CDR3 spans 12 residues. Per the germline V gene, CDR1 is GTSNPN and CDR2 is SVGIG (reference sequence). The chain employs TRBV30 and TRBJ1-2, with D uncertain. Sequencing used peripheral blood, obtained on day 0 of AZD1222 vaccination. This receptor was obtained from an adult in good health. The CDR3 DNA reads as TGTGCCTGCACCGGGAGCCTCTATGGCTACACCTTC. This gives the protein CACTGSLYGYTF.